This entry lists 25 T cell receptor beta chains sequenced from one sample in a study of tumor and adjacent non-tumor tissue in lung cancer (dated by TCRdb to between 2017 and 2018). Bulk unsorted tissue served as the source for RNA extraction, and RNA quality was assessed using a NanoDrop ND-1000 and an Agilent 2100. Library prep was done by multiplex PCR. TCRdb lists the instrument as Illumina HiSeq 2500. TCRbeta libraries were built by three rounds of nested PCR using primers (Table S4), following protocols modified from ARM-PCR. The raw public reads went through TCRdb reprocessing: fastp at Q25, MiXCR clone calling, in-frame beta chains kept. Merged by CDR3 protein, the rows form single entries marked with the most common genes and DNA. The sample profile shows approximately 79,000 distinct CDR3 sequences; 61% of them were found once. Clones ranked in the top ten supply roughly 14% of the sample.

The specimen sequenced was lung tumor tissue. The receptors originated from a man between 70 and 80 years old with non-small cell lung cancer.

This chain joins TRBV11-3 and TRBJ1-6; D call uncertain. The CDR3 is 13 residues long. Germline CDR1 SGHNT, CDR2 YENEEA. Trimming shortened V by 5 bases and J by 7 bases, and 9 bases separated the two germline ends. CDR3 loop: CASSDQKNSPLHF. The CDR3, as DNA: TGTGCCAGCAGCGATCAGAAAAATTCACCCCTCCACTTT.

For this clonotype: A much larger clone is a single base away; this may be a read error. The V and J genes are TRBV12-3 or TRBV12-4 and TRBJ2-3; no definite D call. This CDR3 has 15 amino acids. The CDR3 sequence is CAISLKSGSTDTQYF. In DNA, the CDR3 is TGTGCCATCAGTTTAAAATCCGGGAGCACAGATACGCAGTATTTT.

In this sample, this clonotype turned up many times. The CDR3 reads CAWTSGREQFF. CDR3 nucleotides: TGTGCCTGGACTAGCGGCAGGGAGCAGTTCTTC. V gene TRBV30 combines with J gene TRBJ2-1; 7 nucleotides match TRBD2. The CDR3 runs to 11 residues. Germline CDR1 is GTSNPN and CDR2 is SVGIG (reference sequence). V shed 4 bases and J 10 bases; nucleotides not matched to a gene: 4.

This clonotype was counted a single time. A read error may explain this, as a much larger clone is one base away. The rearrangement links TRBV28 to TRBJ2-7; 8 bases are shared with TRBD2. After removal of 6 bases from V and 5 bases from J, the junction contained 12 bases not matched to a gene. In germline, CDR1 is MDHEN, CDR2 SYDVKM. The CDR3 runs to 15 residues. The DNA of the CDR3 is TGTGCCAGCAGCTCGGGGGGGGAGAGGGGACACGAGCAGTACTTC. This translates into CASSSGGERGHEQYF.

A word on this clonotype: In this CDR3 the conserved last residue, phenylalanine or tryptophan, is missing, so a read error is likely. This chain joins TRBV29-1 and TRBJ2-3; 7 positions agree with TRBD1. The CDR3 runs 14 residues. CDR1 is SQVTM and CDR2 is ANQGSEA in the germline V gene. CDR3 residues: CRAFRDRATDTQYL. CDR3 coding DNA: TGCAGGGCCTTTCGAGACAGGGCCACAGATACGCAGTATCTT.

The V and J genes are TRBV5-1 and TRBJ2-5; D is tentatively TRBD1 or TRBD2 (5 bases each). With 4 bases removed from V and 2 bases from J, the gap between germline ends came to 12 bases. The germline V gene has CDR1 SGHRS and CDR2 YFSETQ. The CDR3 runs to 14 residues. The CDR3 DNA reads as TGCGCCAGCAGCGGGGGAAGGGCGCAAGAGACCCAGTACTTC. This gives the protein CASSGGRAQETQYF.

By share, this clonotype counts as medium-sized. The chain links TRBV30 to TRBJ2-7; D remains unclear. Germline CDR1 and CDR2: GTSNPN and SVGIG (reference sequence). The germline V and J ends were trimmed by 2 bases and 3 bases, with 11 bases remaining between them. The CDR3 is made up of 13 amino acids. CDR3 DNA sequence: TGTGCCTGGAGTAGGGCGCTGAACTACGAGCAGTACTTC. This gives the protein CAWSRALNYEQYF.

As concerns this clonotype: A much larger clone sits a single nucleotide away, making a read error possible. The chain recombines TRBV6-2 or TRBV6-3 with TRBJ2-3, with D possibly matching TRBD1 (6 bases). Germline CDR1 reads MNHEY; CDR2 reads SVGEGT. This CDR3 region has 13 residues. The CDR3 sequence: CASSYGGADAQYF. The CDR3 DNA follows: TGTGCCAGCAGTTACGGGGGCGCAGATGCGCAGTATTTT.

This clonotype was counted a few times. This sequence may be a read error, since a much larger clone differs from it by one base. The V gene is TRBV10-3, the J gene TRBJ2-7; D may be TRBD1 or TRBD2 (5 bases each). Germline V CDR1 and CDR2: ENHRY, SYGVKD. This CDR3 contains 17 residues. V was trimmed by 3 bases and J by 9 bases, leaving 27 bases between them. The CDR3 bases are TGTGCCATCAGTGACCTAGAGGTAGGGTCAGGGACCGGCGGGCAGTACTTC. Translated, it gives CAISDLEVGSGTGGQYF.

Details on this clonotype: Since a much larger clone is just one base distant, this may be a read error. The chain carries TRBV6-1 and TRBJ1-1; TRBD1 aligns across 8 bases. The length of the CDR3 is 13 residues. Per germline, CDR1 MNHNS and CDR2 SASEGT. Losses at the gene ends were 6 bases for V and 3 bases for J; bases not matched to a gene: 3. The CDR3 is CASRMTGDTEAFF. CDR3 nucleotide sequence: TGTGCCAGCAGGATGACAGGGGACACTGAAGCTTTCTTT.

A remark on this clonotype: At one boundary the junction diverges from the germline segment, which might be a read error. This chain uses TRBV12-3 or TRBV12-4 with TRBJ1-2; maybe TRBD1 (6 bases). The CDR3 sequence is 14 residues long. The CDR3 is CVSSLRGLDYGYTF. The CDR3 nucleotides are TGTGTCAGCAGCCTCAGGGGCCTGGACTATGGCTATACCTTC.

A note on this clonotype: One junction end does not reproduce the germline sequence, and a read error may be involved. This sequence joins TRBV6-1 and TRBJ2-7; D perhaps matches TRBD1 (6 bases). Per germline, CDR1 MNHNS and CDR2 SASEGT. The CDR3 runs 14 residues. CDR3 DNA sequence: TGTGCCAGCAGTGCGGACAGAACTTCCTACAAGCAGTACTTC. This translates into CASSADRTSYKQYF.

This clonotype was recorded a few times. This could be a read error, since a much larger clone is one nucleotide away. V usage is TRBV12-3 or TRBV12-4 and J usage is TRBJ2-7; TRBD1 is a possible D gene (5 bases). V was clipped by 6 bases and J by 3 bases, with 15 bases between them. CDR3 size: 14 residues. For the CDR3, the DNA is TGTGCCAGCAGCCGGTGTGGGGCTAGCTACGAGCAGTACTTC. Translation gives CASSRCGASYEQYF.

A remark on this clonotype: A much larger clone lies a single base off, so this may be a read error. V gene TRBV12-3 or TRBV12-4 combines with J gene TRBJ2-1, with D hard to call. The length of the CDR3 is 13 residues. The germline V and J ends were trimmed by 2 bases and 3 bases, with 5 bases remaining between them. This CDR3 is CASSLLLYNEQFF. In nucleotides, the CDR3 is TGTGCCAGCAGTTTACTGCTCTACAATGAGCAGTTCTTC.

About this clonotype: At one of its ends the junction is not consistent with the germline gene, which may arise from a read error. The chain uses TRBV5-4 and TRBJ1-5; D not resolved. This CDR3 is 14 amino acids long. Germline V gene sequence: CDR1 SGHNT, CDR2 YYREEE (reference sequence). CDR3 DNA sequence: TGTGCCAGCAGCCCGGGCGGGTACAATCAGTCCCAGCATTTT. Its translation is CASSPGGYNQSQHF.

With regard to this clonotype: Germline and junction disagree at one end, which may indicate a read error. The chain carries TRBV10-1 and TRBJ2-7; a weak D match, TRBD1 (5 bases). The CDR3 has 14 amino acids. Germline V CDR1 and CDR2: WNHNN, SYGVQD (reference sequence). The CDR3 is CVSSESEEGDEQYF. As DNA, the CDR3 is TGCGTCAGCAGTGAGTCTGAGGAAGGGGACGAGCAGTACTTC.

This rearrangement joins TRBV6-6 to TRBJ2-5, with 8 bases that match TRBD1. Germline CDR1 is MNHNY and CDR2 is SVGAGI (reference sequence). With V trimmed by 6 bases and J by 6 bases, 6 bases remained unmatched. The CDR3 covers 13 residues. The CDR3 reads CASSLQGAQTQYF. The CDR3 nucleotides read TGTGCCAGCAGCCTCCAGGGGGCGCAGACCCAGTACTTC.

With respect to this clonotype: Because the CDR3 is missing its conserved closing phenylalanine or tryptophan, this is likely a read error. V and J are TRBV6-5 and TRBJ2-2; D remains ambiguous. CDR1 MNHEY and CDR2 SVGAGI come from the germline V gene. The length of the CDR3 is 14 residues. The V and J ends lost 5 bases and 6 bases respectively, with 13 bases between them. This chain's CDR3 is CASSGHVAAGELFY. In DNA, the CDR3 is TGTGCCAGCAGTGGGCATGTGGCCGCCGGGGAGCTGTTTTAT.

A note on this clonotype: The CDR3 end shows no conserved phenylalanine or tryptophan, and so a read error is likely. The V and J genes are TRBV28 and TRBJ1-1; the D is unclear. Germline V gene lookup returns CDR1 MDHEN and CDR2 SYDVKM. The CDR3 contains 10 residues. The CDR3 is CVSSSLMAFI. CDR3 bases: TGTGTCAGCAGTTCCTTGATGGCTTTCATT.

A word on this clonotype: The CDR3 does not end in the conserved phenylalanine or tryptophan, so this is likely a read error. The V call is TRBV6-1, the J call TRBJ2-7; D not certain. This CDR3 is 14 amino acids long. V lost 8 bases to trimming and J lost 5 bases, with 19 bases between them. In germline, CDR1 is MNHNS, CDR2 SASEGT. The CDR3 DNA follows: TGTGCCAGCTTACGTCCGGTGGGCAGCGACGAGCAGTACCTC. It yields the protein CASLRPVGSDEQYL.

Notes on this clonotype: Given the absence of the conserved phenylalanine or tryptophan at the CDR3 end, a read error is likely. This sequence joins TRBV12-3 or TRBV12-4 and TRBJ1-1; 9 bases map to TRBD1. Unmatched junction bases numbered 14, after V lost 5 bases and J lost 7 bases. The CDR3 extends over 16 amino acids. CDR3 loop: CASSPNPTGGGGEAFI. Written as DNA, the CDR3 is TGTGCCAGCAGTCCTAACCCAACAGGGGGCGGGGGTGAAGCTTTCATT.

Note on this clonotype: The CDR3 does not close with the conserved phenylalanine or tryptophan, likely indicating a read error. The rearrangement links TRBV11-1 to TRBJ2-7, with 8 bases identical to TRBD2. CDR3 length: 15 residues. Germline V CDR1 and CDR2: SGHAT, FQDESV (reference sequence). CDR3 protein: CASILGLANSYEQYI. As DNA, the CDR3 is TGTGCCAGCATCTTAGGACTAGCAAACTCCTACGAGCAGTACATC.

In this sample, this clonotype turned up once. Just one base apart from a much larger clone, this may be a read error. This CDR3 is CASSLAQEGEAFF. The CDR3 bases are TGCGCCAGCAGCTTGGCTCAGGAGGGTGAAGCTTTCTTT. This chain joins TRBV5-1 and TRBJ1-1; D is undetermined. The CDR3 totals 13 residues. V was trimmed by 0 bases and J by 7 bases, leaving 10 bases between them. Germline lookup yields CDR1 SGHRS and CDR2 YFSETQ.

For this clonotype: A read error may account for a junction end that differs from germline. The V gene is TRBV11-2, the J gene TRBJ2-2; a possible D gene is TRBD2 (5 bases). Germline assignment: CDR1 SGHAT and CDR2 FQNNGV. This CDR3 has 13 amino acids. The CDR3 DNA is TGTGCCAGCAGCCTCGAGAACACCGGGGAGCTGTTGTTT. Its protein is CASSLENTGELLF.

This clonotype was detected once. The CDR3 protein is CAGKSGRHNEQFF. CDR3 DNA sequence: TGTGCCGGCAAGAGTGGCCGGCATAATGAGCAGTTCTTC. The rearrangement uses TRBV11-2 and TRBJ2-1; unclear D gene. This CDR3 is 13 amino acids long. The germline V and J ends were trimmed by 11 bases and 7 bases, with 18 bases remaining between them. CDR1 and CDR2 (germline): SGHAT, FQNNGV.